These 27 T cell receptor beta chains were all obtained from the same sample, sequenced in a study of shared clonotypes between healthy human individuals. CD45RO negativity and positive selection for CCR7 defined naive CD8 cells, a population that excluded terminally differentiated effector memory CD45RA+ cells. Assay used: immunoSEQ multiplex PCR; TCRdb lists only in-frame clones, some missing. The table includes about 2,100,000 clones, roughly 91% detected once. Material: naive CD8+ T cells from PBMCs. The receptor set was obtained from a young man in good health. Some clones in this sample may be carry-over from other donors' samples.

The gene calls are TRBV7-9 and TRBJ2-7; TRBD1 might be the D (5 bases). This CDR3 is 14 amino acids long. V was clipped by 5 bases and J by 2 bases, with 13 bases between them. CDR1 and CDR2 (germline): SEHNR, FQNEAQ (reference sequence). CDR3 in amino acids: CASSAWGRTYEQYF. The CDR3 bases are TGTGCCAGCAGCGCATGGGGCCGCACCTACGAGCAGTACTTC.

J is TRBJ2-7 and V is TRBV6-6, with D unclear. Germline assignment: CDR1 MNHNY and CDR2 SVGAGI (reference sequence). This CDR3 region has 12 residues. V lost 7 bases to trimming and J lost 1 base, with 8 bases between them. The CDR3 DNA is TGTGCCAGCATTAGTTCATCCTACGAGCAGTACTTC. As protein: CASISSSYEQYF.

Comments on this clone: The same CDR3 also results from other DNA sequences found in this sample. V is TRBV28 and J is TRBJ2-5; D tentatively reads TRBD1 or TRBD2 (6 bases each). Germline lookup yields CDR1 MDHEN and CDR2 SYDVKM. Trimming removed 3 bases at V and 5 bases at J, with 13 bases between. CDR3 length equals 14 residues. The CDR3 here is CASSFSGGGETQYF. The CDR3 DNA reads TGTGCCAGCAGTTTCTCCGGGGGCGGGGAGACCCAGTACTTC.

J is TRBJ2-1 and V is TRBV27; no reliable D call. V was clipped by 3 bases and J by 8 bases, with 8 bases between them. This CDR3 has 12 amino acids. Germline values: CDR1 MNHEY, CDR2 SMNVEV (reference sequence). The DNA of the CDR3 is TGTGCCAGCAGTTTGCCCCCAGATGAGCAGTTCTTC. This gives the protein CASSLPPDEQFF.

The chain has TRBV4-1 and TRBJ2-7; 7 bases are shared with TRBD1. Germline CDR1 is MGHRA and CDR2 is YSYEKL. The CDR3 totals 13 residues. After removal of 1 base from V and 6 bases from J, the junction contained 3 bases not matched to a gene. In DNA form, the CDR3 reads TGCGCCAGCAGCCAAGGGGACAGCGTCGAGCAGTACTTC. Protein: CASSQGDSVEQYF.

The J gene is TRBJ2-6, the V gene TRBV7-9; the D is unclear. The V gene's germline CDR1 is SEHNR and CDR2 FQNEAQ (reference sequence). The V gene lost 5 bases and the J gene lost 0 bases, with 14 bases spanning the gap. The CDR3 has 17 residues. The CDR3 DNA reads as TGTGCCAGCAGCCCCCCCGCCGACGGCTCTGGGGCCAACGTCCTGACTTTC. Its protein product is CASSPPADGSGANVLTF. The variable domain in full, with the rest retrieved from reference TRBV7-9 and TRBJ2-6, is DTGVSQNPRHKITKRGQNVTFRCDPISEHNRLYWYRQTLGQGPEFLTYFQNEAQLEKSRLLSDRFSAERPKGSFSTLEIQRTEQGDSAMYLCASSPPADGSGANVLTFGAGSRLTVL.

The chain carries TRBV6-6 and TRBJ1-4; D is unclear. Trimming removed 2 bases at V and 8 bases at J, with 15 bases between. The CDR3 runs to 15 residues. Germline values: CDR1 MNHNY, CDR2 SVGAGI (reference sequence). Here the CDR3 reads CASSYRDPGGEKLFF. The DNA of the CDR3 is TGTGCCAGCAGTTACCGAGACCCAGGAGGCGAAAAACTGTTTTTT.

V gene TRBV9 combines with J gene TRBJ2-7, with TRBD2 as a possible D gene (5 bases). The V end was cut by 3 bases, the J end by 0 bases, with 10 bases between. In germline, CDR1 is SGDLS, CDR2 YYNGEE. The length of the CDR3 is 14 residues. The CDR3 sequence is CASSGAVSSYEQYF. As DNA, the CDR3 is TGTGCCAGCAGCGGAGCGGTTAGCTCCTACGAGCAGTACTTC.

The chain uses TRBV4-3 and TRBJ2-1; D remains ambiguous. Germline V gives CDR1 LGHNA, CDR2 YSLEER. V was pared by 4 bases and J by 4 bases, with 17 bases between. The CDR3 has 16 residues. For the CDR3, the DNA is TGCGCCAGCAGCCCGTCAGCTAGGGTTGCGTACAATGAGCAGTTCTTC. Amino acids: CASSPSARVAYNEQFF.

The CDR3 DNA reads TGTGCCAGCAGCGCCGGACTAGCGGGACCTTACGAGCAGTACTTC. Its translation is CASSAGLAGPYEQYF. V gene TRBV9 combines with J gene TRBJ2-7; the match to TRBD2 covers 12 bases. Germline CDR1 reads SGDLS; CDR2 reads YYNGEE. The V gene end was trimmed by 3 bases and the J gene end by 4 bases; junction bases not matched to a gene: 5. This CDR3 contains 15 residues.

This rearrangement joins TRBV20-1 to TRBJ2-7; D not resolved. Germline V CDR1 and CDR2: DFQATT, SNEGSKA (reference sequence). The CDR3 is 10 residues long. V dropped 4 bases and J dropped 3 bases, with 4 bases sitting between them. CDR3 protein: CSANSYEQYF. The DNA of the CDR3 is TGCAGTGCTAATAGCTACGAGCAGTACTTC.

This clone was observed a single time. Other nucleotide sequences in the sample specify the same CDR3. The chain uses TRBV30 and TRBJ1-4, with D unresolved. The CDR3 sequence is 14 residues long. Trimming shortened V by 0 bases and J by 5 bases, and 10 bases separated the two germline ends. Per germline, CDR1 GTSNPN and CDR2 SVGIG (reference sequence). The CDR3 nucleotides read TGTGCCTGGAGTGTACCCCGGGAGAATGAAAAACTGTTTTTT. Residues: CAWSVPRENEKLFF.

This chain joins TRBV7-9 and TRBJ1-1; 7 bases are a match to TRBD1. V lost 6 bases and J lost 0; bases outside the gene matches: 10. The CDR3 runs to 16 residues. Per the germline V gene, CDR1 is SEHNR and CDR2 is FQNEAQ (reference sequence). The CDR3 nucleotides read TGTGCCAGCAGGCCATATGACAGGGACTTGAACACTGAAGCTTTCTTT. Amino acids: CASRPYDRDLNTEAFF.

This chain uses TRBV15 with TRBJ2-2; D is tentatively TRBD1 or TRBD2 (5 bases each). This CDR3 is built from 16 residues. Trimming took 5 bases from V and 0 from J, leaving 13 bases between them. CDR1 is LNHNV, CDR2 YYDKDF, per germline (reference sequence). The CDR3 DNA follows: TGTGCCACCAGCCCCCGGGACGCCGCGAACACCGGGGAGCTGTTTTTT. Protein product: CATSPRDAANTGELFF.

The count of this clone is one. The V and J genes are TRBV6-1 and TRBJ1-3; tentatively, D is TRBD1 (6 bases). The germline V gene encodes CDR1 MNHNS and CDR2 SASEGT. The CDR3 is 16 residues long. Trimming stripped 0 bases from V and 0 bases from J, with 9 bases between. Here the CDR3 reads CASSEAGHLSGNTIYF. CDR3 DNA sequence: TGTGCCAGCAGTGAAGCGGGACATCTCTCTGGAAACACCATATATTTT.

J is TRBJ1-6 and V is TRBV4-1, with D hard to call. The V end lost 4 bases, the J end lost 7 bases, and 17 bases lay between the germline ends. Germline V gene sequence: CDR1 MGHRA, CDR2 YSYEKL. The CDR3 is 16 amino acids. The chain's CDR3 is CASSPGPGVLNSPLHF. The CDR3 coding sequence is TGCGCCAGCAGCCCTGGACCCGGGGTCTTAAATTCACCCCTCCACTTT.

V is TRBV4-1 and J is TRBJ2-7, with D uncertain. V dropped 0 bases and J dropped 4 bases, with 7 bases sitting between them. The CDR3 sequence is 13 residues long. From germline, CDR1 is MGHRA and CDR2 YSYEKL. The DNA for the CDR3 is TGCGCCAGCAGCCAAGATTACGGGTACGAGCAGTACTTC. Translated, it gives CASSQDYGYEQYF.

This sequence joins TRBV27 and TRBJ2-1; D call uncertain. Trimming stripped 2 bases from V and 8 bases from J, with 7 bases between. There are 12 residues in the CDR3. Germline CDR1 and CDR2: MNHEY and SMNVEV (reference sequence). The DNA for the CDR3 is TGTGCCAGCAGTTTAGTAGGGTATGAGCAGTTCTTC. Residues: CASSLVGYEQFF.

V usage is TRBV2 and J usage is TRBJ1-2; 8 bases map to TRBD1. The CDR3 covers 16 residues. Germline lookup yields CDR1 SNHLY and CDR2 FYNNEI. Trimming took 7 bases from V and 1 from J; bases not matched to a gene: 11. The chain's CDR3 is CASNQGAGGLNYGYTF. The CDR3 DNA is TGTGCCAGCAATCAAGGAGCAGGGGGCCTTAACTATGGCTACACCTTC.

The chain carries TRBV19 and TRBJ1-5; D gene uncertain. Germline V gene lookup returns CDR1 LNHDA and CDR2 SQIVND (reference sequence). The CDR3 extends over 12 amino acids. V lost 10 bases, J lost 3 bases, and 10 bases lay in between. CDR3 sequence (DNA): TGTGCCACTTCGGTCGTCAATCAGCCCCAGCATTTT. This translates into CATSVVNQPQHF.

This clone was seen just once. The V call is TRBV6-5, the J call TRBJ1-2; D is uncertain. V was cut by 0 bases and J by 8 bases, with 19 bases left in between. This CDR3 spans 16 amino acids. Germline V gene sequence: CDR1 MNHEY, CDR2 SVGAGI. CDR3 sequence reads: CASSYSKGRWGLGYTF. CDR3 nucleotide sequence: TGTGCCAGCAGTTACTCGAAGGGCAGGTGGGGTTTGGGCTACACCTTC.

This clone appeared a few times. The rearrangement joins TRBV4-2 to TRBJ1-1, with D hard to call. V gave up 2 bases and J gave up 7 bases, with 8 bases separating them. CDR1 and CDR2 (germline): LGHNA, YNFKEQ. The CDR3 is 12 residues long. CDR3 region: CASSQIGSEAFF. As DNA, the CDR3 is TGTGCCAGCAGCCAAATCGGCAGTGAAGCTTTCTTT.

The genes are TRBV9 and TRBJ2-7; TRBD2 agrees at 9 bases. The CDR3 loop spans 15 amino acids. The trim removed 3 bases at V and 5 bases at J, leaving 9 bases unmatched. Germline V lookup: CDR1 SGDLS, CDR2 YYNGEE. The CDR3 is CASSASGAGGDEQYF. The CDR3 DNA reads TGTGCCAGCAGCGCTAGCGGAGCGGGGGGCGACGAGCAGTACTTC.

The rearrangement links TRBV7-9 to TRBJ2-5; 8 bases are a match to TRBD1. The CDR3 is made up of 16 amino acids. Germline V gene sequence: CDR1 SEHNR, CDR2 FQNEAQ (reference sequence). V lost 5 bases and J lost 0; bases outside the gene matches: 8. CDR3 DNA sequence: TGTGCCAGCAGCCCTTGGACAGGGATGTACCAAGAGACCCAGTACTTC. Its protein is CASSPWTGMYQETQYF. Supplemented by reference TRBV7-9 and TRBJ2-5, the full variable domain reads DTGVSQNPRHKITKRGQNVTFRCDPISEHNRLYWYRQTLGQGPEFLTYFQNEAQLEKSRLLSDRFSAERPKGSFSTLEIQRTEQGDSAMYLCASSPWTGMYQETQYFGPGTRLLVL.

The chain links TRBV9 to TRBJ2-3; D may be TRBD2 (6 bases). Trimming took 4 bases from V and 3 from J, leaving 18 bases between them. The CDR3 spans 16 residues. The germline V gene has CDR1 SGDLS and CDR2 YYNGEE. In nucleotides, the CDR3 is TGTGCCAGCAGCCTTAGTGTAGCGGTAGATACAGATACGCAGTATTTT. The encoded protein is CASSLSVAVDTDTQYF.

The DNA of the CDR3 is TGCGCCAGCAGTCAATTCCGGGGAGATCCCTACGAGCAGTACTTC. Protein sequence: CASSQFRGDPYEQYF. The chain couples TRBV23-1 to TRBJ2-7, with D possibly TRBD2 on 5 matching bases. TRBV23-1 is reported as an ORF; its role is uncertain. Trimming stripped 1 base from V and 2 bases from J, with 12 bases between. The CDR3 totals 15 residues.

This clone was seen just once. This chain uses TRBV7-2 with TRBJ1-5; perhaps TRBD1 as D (5 bases). This CDR3 region has 16 residues. V lost 4 bases and J lost 9, with 22 bases in between. CDR1 is SGHTA and CDR2 is FQGNSA in the germline V gene. The CDR3 sequence is CASSSKGPPRVVPQHF. The CDR3 nucleotides read TGTGCCAGCAGCTCAAAGGGACCGCCTCGGGTCGTGCCCCAGCATTTT.